This TCR beta chain was sequenced during a study of blood T cell repertoires in COVID-19. On the study more broadly: T cells, B-cell-depleted T cells, or PBMCs provided the cDNA or gDNA that served as material.

Recruitment covered about two dozen US areas and drew participants whose ages spanned about 18 to 89 years. Which cohort a participant joined came from the clinical history participants gave. Recovered Cohort 3 donors showed two negative PCRs, clearance, or symptom resolution. Clones were sequenced by immunoSEQ multiplex PCR, and TCRdb holds only the in-frame ones, with some missing. The data hold around 200,000 clones, with around 85% observed a single time. Germline V gives CDR1 SGHRS, CDR2 YFSETQ. V was pared by 4 bases and J by 0 bases, with 13 bases between. CDR3 size: 15 residues. The material sequenced was PBMCs or T cells enriched from blood (not recorded which). The rearrangement joins TRBV5-1 to TRBJ1-1, with D tentatively TRBD1 (5 bases). The source is a man between 35 and 55 years old who had recovered from COVID-19. In DNA, the CDR3 is TGCGCCAGCAGCAGGGAACAGGTGATGAACACTGAAGCTTTCTTT. It translates to CASSREQVMNTEAFF. The full variable domain, with the rest looked up from reference TRBV5-1 and TRBJ1-1, is KAGVTQTPRYLIKTRGQQVTLSCSPISGHRSVSWYQQTPGQGLQFLFEYFSETQRNKGNFPGRFSGRQFSNSRSEMNVSTLELGDSALYLCASSREQVMNTEAFFGQGTRLTVV.